These 17 T cell receptor beta chains originate from one sample sequenced in a study of blood T cell repertoires in COVID-19. TCRdb's table, derived via immunoSEQ multiplex PCR, lists solely in-frame clones and lacks some. The table includes approximately 90,000 clones, 89% detected once. What was sequenced was peripheral blood. The receptors shown here come from a man in his 60s with COVID-19, enrolled during active disease.

This chain uses TRBV6-5 with TRBJ2-7; 9 bases are a match to TRBD2. V lost 5 bases to trimming and J lost 4 bases; unmatched junction nucleotides: 9. The CDR3 loop spans 15 amino acids. The germline gives CDR1 MNHEY, CDR2 SVGAGI. CDR3 in amino acids: CASSPPGSGSYEQYF. The CDR3 DNA sequence: TGTGCCAGCAGTCCCCCGGGTAGCGGGAGTTACGAGCAGTACTTC.

This clone showed up just a few times. The chain is built from TRBV28 and TRBJ2-2, with 7 bases identical to TRBD2. Germline CDR1 and CDR2: MDHEN and SYDVKM. J lost 6 bases, V lost 6 bases, and 13 bases had no gene match. The CDR3 runs 16 residues. The CDR3 loop is CASSPSGTTSPGELFF. DNA of the CDR3: TGTGCCAGCAGCCCTAGCGGAACGACTTCGCCCGGGGAGCTGTTTTTT.

The V and J genes are TRBV7-3 and TRBJ2-7; 7 nucleotides match TRBD1. With 2 bases clipped from V and 6 bases from J, the junction kept 1 base outside the gene matches. The CDR3 is 12 amino acids. Per the germline V gene, CDR1 is SGHTA and CDR2 is FQGTGA. The CDR3 spells CASSLPGGEQYF. The CDR3 DNA is TGTGCCAGCAGCTTACCAGGGGGCGAGCAGTACTTC.

The rearrangement uses TRBV5-1 and TRBJ2-2, with D possibly being TRBD1 (6 bases). Trimming took 2 bases from V and 5 from J, leaving 10 bases between them. The germline CDR1 and CDR2 sequences are SGHRS and YFSETQ. The CDR3 has 14 amino acids. The CDR3 loop reads CASSLPQGTGELFF. CDR3 nucleotides: TGCGCCAGCAGCTTACCTCAGGGGACCGGGGAGCTGTTTTTT.

The chain couples TRBV21-1 to TRBJ1-3; the table names TRBD1, a call not compared with the DNA. TRBV21-1 is given as a pseudogene. The CDR3 loop spans 15 amino acids. The CDR3 DNA follows: TGTGCCAGCAGCACCGGGACAGGGGGCGGAAACACCATATATTTT. This codes for CASSTGTGGGNTIYF.

V gene TRBV29-1 combines with J gene TRBJ2-7; a weak D match, TRBD2 (5 bases). This CDR3 contains 11 residues. V lost 7 bases to trimming and J lost 3 bases, with 10 bases between them. CDR1 is SQVTM, CDR2 ANQGSEA, per germline. The CDR3 region is CSAEAGYEQYF. CDR3 coding DNA: TGCAGCGCTGAGGCGGGCTACGAGCAGTACTTC.

Here the CDR3 DNA reads TGTGCCAGCAGCTTAGAAACTGTCGGGTATGGCTACACCTTC. It encodes CASSLETVGYGYTF. The chain employs TRBV11-3 and TRBJ1-2; D is unclear. The CDR3 consists of 14 residues. V was pared by 0 bases and J by 5 bases, with 10 bases between. Germline assignment: CDR1 SGHNT and CDR2 YENEEA. The whole variable domain, filled in from reference TRBV11-3 and TRBJ1-2, reads EAGVVQSPRYKIIEKKQPVAFWCNPISGHNTLYWYLQNLGQGPELLIRYENEEAVDDSQLPKDRFSAERLKGVDSTLKIQPAELGDSAVYLCASSLETVGYGYTFGSGTRLTVV.

The chain has TRBV19 and TRBJ2-3, with 9 nucleotides matching TRBD2. This CDR3 spans 16 amino acids. V lost 6 bases and J lost 4; bases outside the gene matches: 11. Germline-derived CDR1 and CDR2 are LNHDA and SQIVND (reference sequence). CDR3 in amino acids: CASSPLGSGSSDTQYF. The CDR3 nucleotides are TGTGCCAGTAGCCCCCTTGGTAGCGGGAGTTCAGATACGCAGTATTTT. Filled out from reference TRBV19 and TRBJ2-3, the complete variable domain reads DGGITQSPKYLFRKEGQNVTLSCEQNLNHDAMYWYRQDPGQGLRLIYYSQIVNDFQKGDIAEGYSVSREKKESFPLTVTSAQKNPTAFYLCASSPLGSGSSDTQYFGPGTRLTVL.

The gene calls are TRBV30 and TRBJ2-3, with D tentatively TRBD2 (6 bases). Germline CDR1 and CDR2: GTSNPN and SVGIG (reference sequence). Trimming took off 0 bases at V and 1 base at J, with 11 bases between the two ends. The CDR3 has 15 amino acids. CDR3 amino acids: CAWSVSGFGTDTQYF. DNA for the CDR3: TGTGCCTGGAGTGTAAGCGGGTTCGGCACAGATACGCAGTATTTT.

V gene TRBV5-1 combines with J gene TRBJ1-4, with D perhaps matching TRBD1 (6 bases). Looked up from germline, CDR1 is SGHRS and CDR2 is YFSETQ. Trimming removed 4 bases at V and 4 bases at J, with 11 bases between. The CDR3 runs to 14 residues. CDR3 sequence (DNA): TGCGCCAGCAGCCACCAAGGGGGTAATGAAAAACTGTTTTTT. It is translated as CASSHQGGNEKLFF.

The chain carries TRBV30 and TRBJ1-5; D ambiguous. Germline V gene sequence: CDR1 GTSNPN, CDR2 SVGIG (reference sequence). The CDR3 spans 14 residues. V gave up 2 bases and J gave up 2 bases, with 10 bases separating them. CDR3 nucleotides: TGTGCCTGGAGTTCCGACCAGGGCAATCAGCCCCAGCATTTT. Protein sequence: CAWSSDQGNQPQHF.

The chain uses TRBV5-6 and TRBJ1-1; TRBD1 matches 7 bases. Trimming removed 0 bases from V and 4 bases from J; junction bases left unmatched: 3. Looked up from germline, CDR1 is SGHDT and CDR2 is YYEEEE. The CDR3 length is 14 residues. Here the CDR3 reads CASSLGTGSTEAFF. The CDR3 DNA follows: TGTGCCAGCAGCTTGGGGACAGGCAGCACTGAAGCTTTCTTT.

CDR3 sequence (DNA): TGTGCCAGCAGTTTAGGAGTACAGCCCCAGCATTTT. It translates to CASSLGVQPQHF. The chain couples TRBV12-3 or TRBV12-4 to TRBJ1-5, with D uncertain. Trimming pared 1 base from V and 7 bases from J, leaving 5 bases between. The CDR3 is 12 amino acids.

The gene calls are TRBV7-8 and TRBJ1-3; possibly TRBD1 for D (6 bases). This CDR3 comprises 16 residues. Germline CDR1 and CDR2: SGHVS and FQNEAQ. Trimming left V 1 base short and J 2 bases short, with 12 bases between. DNA for the CDR3: TGTGCCAGCAGCTTAGTTCCGGGACATACTGGAAACACCATATATTTT. It codes for CASSLVPGHTGNTIYF.

CDR3 coding DNA: TGTGCCAGCAGCGTAGTGGGTAGCGTGGAGACTGAGCAGTTCTTC. Its protein is CASSVVGSVETEQFF. V and J are TRBV9 and TRBJ2-1; D possibly corresponds to TRBD2 (5 bases). V was cut by 0 bases and J by 9 bases, with 16 bases left in between. Germline CDR1 is SGDLS and CDR2 is YYNGEE. CDR3 length: 15 amino acids.

This clone appeared a single time. CDR3 in DNA: TGTGCCAGCAGCGTAGCGGGGGGGGGTGATCAGCCCCAGCATTTT. It yields the protein CASSVAGGGDQPQHF. This rearrangement joins TRBV9 to TRBJ1-5; D is possibly TRBD1 (5 bases). The length of the CDR3 is 15 residues. V lost 0 bases, J lost 5 bases, and 12 bases lay in between. Germline CDR1 reads SGDLS; CDR2 reads YYNGEE.

This sequence joins TRBV7-2 and TRBJ2-1; 11 positions agree with TRBD2. The CDR3 runs to 15 residues. Germline V gene lookup returns CDR1 SGHTA and CDR2 FQGNSA. The junction had 4 bases not matched to a gene; V was cut back by 7 bases and J by 2 bases. The CDR3 DNA sequence: TGTGCCAGCAAACCGGGACTAGCGGCCTACAATGAGCAGTTCTTC. Encoded protein: CASKPGLAAYNEQFF. Filled out from reference TRBV7-2 and TRBJ2-1, the complete variable domain reads GAGVSQSPSNKVTEKGKDVELRCDPISGHTALYWYRQSLGQGLEFLIYFQGNSAPDKSGLPSDRFSAERTGGSVSTLTIQRTQQEDSAVYLCASKPGLAAYNEQFFGPGTRLTVL.